This T cell receptor (beta chain) originates from a study of T cells in narcolepsy. Study overall: Donors had narcolepsy type 1 or type 2, or were healthy controls.

This CDR3 comprises 13 residues. CDR1 is SGDLS, CDR2 YYNGEE, per germline. V was trimmed by 3 bases and J by 6 bases, leaving 13 bases between them. Findings and caveats of the study: Reportedly, autoreactive clonotypes were serially detected in patients' blood but not controls'. Autoreactive clone sequences were missing from some blood memory CD4+ repertoires. Autoreactive HCRT-specific and TRIB2-specific clonotypes were marked in same-patient CSF-versus-blood CD4+ comparisons.

Method: immunoSEQ multiplex PCR; TCRdb's copy keeps in-frame clones and lacks some. Among around 18,000 clones listed, more than 75% were seen once. Of note for this clone: Its antigen is currently unknown.

This receptor was obtained from a human donor in good health. The sequencing input was memory (CD45RA-) CD4+ T cells from blood. The chain joins TRBV9 to TRBJ2-7; D gene unclear. The CDR3 loop is CASSAGLGLEQYF. The DNA for the CDR3 is TGTGCCAGCAGCGCCGGTCTCGGTCTCGAGCAGTACTTC.